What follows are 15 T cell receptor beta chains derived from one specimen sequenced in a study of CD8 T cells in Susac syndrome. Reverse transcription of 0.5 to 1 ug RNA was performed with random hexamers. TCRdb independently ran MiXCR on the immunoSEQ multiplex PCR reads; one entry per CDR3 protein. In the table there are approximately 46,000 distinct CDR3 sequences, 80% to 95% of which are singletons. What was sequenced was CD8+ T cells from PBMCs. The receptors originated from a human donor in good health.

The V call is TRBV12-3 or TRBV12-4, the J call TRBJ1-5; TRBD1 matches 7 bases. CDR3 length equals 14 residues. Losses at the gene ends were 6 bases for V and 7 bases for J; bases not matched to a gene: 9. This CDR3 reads CASSSQGMGQPQHF. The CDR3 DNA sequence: TGTGCCAGCAGCTCACAGGGGATGGGGCAGCCCCAGCATTTT.

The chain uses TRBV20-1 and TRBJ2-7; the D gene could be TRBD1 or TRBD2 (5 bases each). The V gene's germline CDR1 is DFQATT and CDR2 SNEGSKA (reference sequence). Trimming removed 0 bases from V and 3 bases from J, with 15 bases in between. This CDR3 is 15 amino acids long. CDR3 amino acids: CSARDLGVLLYEQYF. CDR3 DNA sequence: TGCAGTGCTAGAGATTTGGGGGTGCTCCTCTACGAGCAGTACTTC.

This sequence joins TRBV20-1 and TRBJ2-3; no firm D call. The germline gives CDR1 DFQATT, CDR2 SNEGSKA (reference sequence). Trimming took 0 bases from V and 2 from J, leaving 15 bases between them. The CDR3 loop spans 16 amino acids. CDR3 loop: CSAREPVLLNTDTQYF. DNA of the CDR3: TGCAGTGCTAGAGAACCCGTCCTACTTAACACAGATACGCAGTATTTT.

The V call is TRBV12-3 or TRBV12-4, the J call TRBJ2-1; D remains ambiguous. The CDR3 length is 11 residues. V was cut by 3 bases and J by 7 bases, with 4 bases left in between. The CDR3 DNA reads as TGTGCCAGCAGTTTTAGTAATGAGCAGTTCTTC. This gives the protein CASSFSNEQFF.

The CDR3 is CSVEGDRNGGTEAFF. CDR3 sequence (DNA): TGCAGCGTGGAGGGGGACAGGAACGGAGGCACTGAAGCTTTCTTT. The chain carries TRBV29-1 and TRBJ1-1; 8 bases are shared with TRBD1. Looked up from germline, CDR1 is SQVTM and CDR2 is ANQGSEA. V was clipped by 6 bases and J by 4 bases; unmatched bases: 13. The CDR3 is 15 residues long.

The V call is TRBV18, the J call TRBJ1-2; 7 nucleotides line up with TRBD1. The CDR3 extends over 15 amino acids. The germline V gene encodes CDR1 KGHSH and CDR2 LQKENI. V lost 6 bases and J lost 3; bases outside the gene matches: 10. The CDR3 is CASSRRQGGDYGYTF. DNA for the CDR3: TGTGCCAGCTCGCGGCGACAGGGAGGCGACTATGGCTACACCTTC.

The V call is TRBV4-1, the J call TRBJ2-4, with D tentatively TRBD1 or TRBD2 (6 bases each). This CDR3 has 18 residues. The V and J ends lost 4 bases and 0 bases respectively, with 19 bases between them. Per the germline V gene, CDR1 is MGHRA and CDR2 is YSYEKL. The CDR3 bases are TGCGCCAGCAGCCCCGGGGGCAGGGCTAGGTTAGCCAAAAACATTCAGTACTTC. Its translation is CASSPGGRARLAKNIQYF.

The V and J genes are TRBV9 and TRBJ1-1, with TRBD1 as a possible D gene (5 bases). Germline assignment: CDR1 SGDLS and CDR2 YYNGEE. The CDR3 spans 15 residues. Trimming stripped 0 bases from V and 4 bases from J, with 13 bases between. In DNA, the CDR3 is TGTGCCAGCAGCGTAGGGATCGGGGGGTTCACTGAAGCTTTCTTT. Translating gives CASSVGIGGFTEAFF.

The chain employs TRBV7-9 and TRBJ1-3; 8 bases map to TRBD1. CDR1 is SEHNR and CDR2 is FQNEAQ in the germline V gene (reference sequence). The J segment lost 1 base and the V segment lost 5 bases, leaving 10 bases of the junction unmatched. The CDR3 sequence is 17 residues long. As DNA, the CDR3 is TGTGCCAGCAGCACCTGGACAGGGACAGGTTCTGGAAACACCATATATTTT. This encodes CASSTWTGTGSGNTIYF.

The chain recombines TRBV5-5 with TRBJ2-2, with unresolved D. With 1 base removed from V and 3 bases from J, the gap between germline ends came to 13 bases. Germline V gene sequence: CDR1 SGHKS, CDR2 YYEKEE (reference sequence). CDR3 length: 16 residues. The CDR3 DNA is TGTGCCAGCAGCTTGTCCTCGAGGAGACACACCGGGGAGCTGTTTTTT. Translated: CASSLSSRRHTGELFF.

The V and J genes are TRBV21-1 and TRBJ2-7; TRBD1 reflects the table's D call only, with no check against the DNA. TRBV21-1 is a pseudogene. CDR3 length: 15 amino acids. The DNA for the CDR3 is TGTGCCAGCAGCCCCCGGTTAGCGGGAGTCTACGAGCAGTACTTC. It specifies CASSPRLAGVYEQYF.

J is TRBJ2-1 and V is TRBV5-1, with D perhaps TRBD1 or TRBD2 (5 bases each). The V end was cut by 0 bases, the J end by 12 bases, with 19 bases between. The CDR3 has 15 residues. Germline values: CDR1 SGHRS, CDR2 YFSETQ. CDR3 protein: CASSLGRARARGQFF. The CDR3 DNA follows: TGCGCCAGCAGCTTGGGCCGGGCGAGGGCAAGGGGGCAGTTCTTC.

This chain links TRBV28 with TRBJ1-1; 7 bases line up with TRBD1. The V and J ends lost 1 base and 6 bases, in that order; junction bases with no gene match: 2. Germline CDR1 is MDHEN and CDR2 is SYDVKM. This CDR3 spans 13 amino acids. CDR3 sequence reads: CASSLYRGAEAFF. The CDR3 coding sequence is TGTGCCAGCAGTTTATACAGGGGTGCTGAAGCTTTCTTT.

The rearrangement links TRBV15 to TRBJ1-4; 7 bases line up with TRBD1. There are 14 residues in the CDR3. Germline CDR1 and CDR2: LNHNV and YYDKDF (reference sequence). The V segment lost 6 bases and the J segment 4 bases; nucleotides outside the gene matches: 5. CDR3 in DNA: TGTGCCACCAGTCTGACAGGGCTTAATGAAAAACTGTTTTTT. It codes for CATSLTGLNEKLFF.

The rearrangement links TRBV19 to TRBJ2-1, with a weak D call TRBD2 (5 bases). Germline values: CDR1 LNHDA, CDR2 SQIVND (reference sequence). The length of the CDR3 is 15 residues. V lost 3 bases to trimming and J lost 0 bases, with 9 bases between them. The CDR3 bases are TGTGCCAGTAGTATTAGCGTAAGCTCCTACAATGAGCAGTTCTTC. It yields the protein CASSISVSSYNEQFF. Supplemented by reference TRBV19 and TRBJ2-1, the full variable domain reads DGGITQSPKYLFRKEGQNVTLSCEQNLNHDAMYWYRQDPGQGLRLIYYSQIVNDFQKGDIAEGYSVSREKKESFPLTVTSAQKNPTAFYLCASSISVSSYNEQFFGPGTRLTVL.